This TCR beta chain is drawn from a study of breast tumors, draining lymph nodes, adjacent tissues (TCRdb year 2016). For context, the study as a whole: The study compared TCR beta repertoires across tumor, adjacent nontumor tissue and axillary lymph nodes from breast cancer patients. The study was designed to assess the relationships and possible T-cell exchange between tumor, surrounding tissue and draining lymph node repertoires in human breast cancer.

This sample was sequenced with an Illumina HiSeq 2000. TCR beta chain libraries were generated through multiplex PCR amplification. The amplified TCR beta chain products were analyzed by high-throughput sequencing. The public reads were reanalyzed by TCRdb: fastp trimming at Q25, MiXCR alignment, in-frame beta chains only. When rows share a CDR3 protein, they turn into one entry using the most common DNA and genes. For this sample the table gives tens of thousands of distinct CDR3 sequences, of which roughly 23% were detected only once. The ten biggest clones cover about 7.6% of the sample. What the research found in general, with its limitations: T-cell repertoire diversity in tumors was found to be lower than in lymph nodes but higher than in nontumor tissue, and preferential V and J gene usage was observed. The conclusion that tumor T cells originate in lymph nodes was framed as consistent with a hypothesis rather than directly demonstrated. The data were considered consistent with most tumor T cells being derived from the lymph node and subsequently expanding within tumor tissue. Tumor and nontumor tissue repertoires were significantly more similar in luminal-like than in basal-like breast cancer.

This clonotype showed up many times. Its binding antigen is unknown. No much larger clone exists at a distance of one base, and base qualities are not known. The CDR3 contains 14 residues, cysteine and phenylalanine counted. The sequence is cut down to CDR3 DNA, 42 bases in frame from base 1. As encoded in the germline V gene (reference sequence), CDR1 is DFQATT while CDR2 is SNEGSKA. V ends up 6 bases short and J 5 bases short, with an unmatched junction base count of 8. The TCR comes from a female donor with breast cancer. Some clones in this sample may be carry-over from other donors' samples. Recombination connected TRBV20-1 to TRBJ1-4; 8 junctional bases match TRBD1. Sequenced: breast tumor tissue. Read as DNA, the sequence is TGCAGTGCCCTCAGACGACAGGGGAATGAAAAACTGTTTTTT. It encodes CSALRRQGNEKLFF.